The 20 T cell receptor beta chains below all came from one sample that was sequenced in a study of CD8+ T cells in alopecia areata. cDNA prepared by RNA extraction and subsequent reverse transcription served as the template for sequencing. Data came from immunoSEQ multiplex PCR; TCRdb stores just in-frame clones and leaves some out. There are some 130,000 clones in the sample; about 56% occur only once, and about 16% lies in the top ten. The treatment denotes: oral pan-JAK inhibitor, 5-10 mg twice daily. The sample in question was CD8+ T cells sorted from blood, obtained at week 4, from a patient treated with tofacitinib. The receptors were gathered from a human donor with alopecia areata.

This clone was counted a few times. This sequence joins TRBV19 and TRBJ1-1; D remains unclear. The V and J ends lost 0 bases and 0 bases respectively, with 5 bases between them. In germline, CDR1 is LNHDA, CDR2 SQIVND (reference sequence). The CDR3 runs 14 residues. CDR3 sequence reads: CASSIDGMNTEAFF. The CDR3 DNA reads TGTGCCAGTAGTATAGACGGGATGAACACTGAAGCTTTCTTT.

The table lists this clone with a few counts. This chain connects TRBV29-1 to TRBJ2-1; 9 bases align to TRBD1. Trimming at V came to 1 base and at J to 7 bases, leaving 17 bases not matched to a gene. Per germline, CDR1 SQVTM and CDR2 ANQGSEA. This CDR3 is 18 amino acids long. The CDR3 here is CSVEAYLPGTGSENEQFF. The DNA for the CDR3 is TGCAGCGTTGAAGCATACCTCCCCGGGACAGGGTCTGAGAATGAGCAGTTCTTC.

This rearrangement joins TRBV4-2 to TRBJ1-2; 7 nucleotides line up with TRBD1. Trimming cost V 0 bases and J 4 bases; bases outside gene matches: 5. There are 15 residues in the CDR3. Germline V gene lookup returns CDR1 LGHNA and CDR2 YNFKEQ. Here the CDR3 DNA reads TGTGCCAGCAGCCAAGATCTCCGGGACAGCTATGGCTACACCTTC. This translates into CASSQDLRDSYGYTF.

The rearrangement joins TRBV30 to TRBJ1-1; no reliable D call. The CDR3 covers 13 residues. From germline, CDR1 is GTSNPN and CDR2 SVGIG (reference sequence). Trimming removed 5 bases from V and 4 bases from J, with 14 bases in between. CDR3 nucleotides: TGTGCCTGGGGTAGTGGGGAAGGCACTGAAGCTTTCTTT. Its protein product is CAWGSGEGTEAFF.

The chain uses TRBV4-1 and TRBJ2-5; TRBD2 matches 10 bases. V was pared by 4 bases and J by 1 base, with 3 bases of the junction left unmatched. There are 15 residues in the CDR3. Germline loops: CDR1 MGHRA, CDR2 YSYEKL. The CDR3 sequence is CASSPRTSGQETQYF. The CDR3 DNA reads TGCGCCAGCAGCCCAAGGACTAGCGGCCAAGAGACCCAGTACTTC.

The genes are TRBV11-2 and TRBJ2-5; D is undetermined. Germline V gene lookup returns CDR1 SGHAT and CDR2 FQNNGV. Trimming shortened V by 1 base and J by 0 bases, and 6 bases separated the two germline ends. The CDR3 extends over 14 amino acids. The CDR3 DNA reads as TGTGCCAGCAGCTTAGTTGCCTACCAAGAGACCCAGTACTTC. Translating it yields CASSLVAYQETQYF.

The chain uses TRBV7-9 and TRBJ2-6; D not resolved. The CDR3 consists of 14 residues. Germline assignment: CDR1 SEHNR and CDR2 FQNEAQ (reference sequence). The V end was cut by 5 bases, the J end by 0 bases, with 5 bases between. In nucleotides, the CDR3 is TGTGCCAGCAGCCGCATCTCTGGGGCCAACGTCCTGACTTTC. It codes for CASSRISGANVLTF.

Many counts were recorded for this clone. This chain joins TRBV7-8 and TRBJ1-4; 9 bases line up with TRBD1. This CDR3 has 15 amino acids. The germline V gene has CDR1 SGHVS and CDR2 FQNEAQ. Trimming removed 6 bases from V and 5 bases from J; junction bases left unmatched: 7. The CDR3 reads CASSHGTGKNEKLFF. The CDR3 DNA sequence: TGTGCCAGCAGTCACGGGACAGGGAAAAATGAAAAACTGTTTTTT.

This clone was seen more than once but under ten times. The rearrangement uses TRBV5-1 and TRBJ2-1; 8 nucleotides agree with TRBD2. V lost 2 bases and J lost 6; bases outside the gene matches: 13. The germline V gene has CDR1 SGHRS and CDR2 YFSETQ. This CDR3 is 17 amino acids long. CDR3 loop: CASSFTLRGAIGNEQFF. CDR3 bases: TGCGCCAGCAGCTTTACCCTGCGGGGGGCTATAGGCAATGAGCAGTTCTTC. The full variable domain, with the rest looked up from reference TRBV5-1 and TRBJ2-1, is KAGVTQTPRYLIKTRGQQVTLSCSPISGHRSVSWYQQTPGQGLQFLFEYFSETQRNKGNFPGRFSGRQFSNSRSEMNVSTLELGDSALYLCASSFTLRGAIGNEQFFGPGTRLTVL.

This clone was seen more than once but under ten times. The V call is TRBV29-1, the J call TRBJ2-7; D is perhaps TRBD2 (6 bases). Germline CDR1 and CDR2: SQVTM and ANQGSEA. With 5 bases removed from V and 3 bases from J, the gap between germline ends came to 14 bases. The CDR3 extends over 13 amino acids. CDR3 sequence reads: CSVRRDSFYEQYF. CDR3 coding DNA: TGCAGCGTTCGCCGGGACTCATTCTACGAGCAGTACTTC.

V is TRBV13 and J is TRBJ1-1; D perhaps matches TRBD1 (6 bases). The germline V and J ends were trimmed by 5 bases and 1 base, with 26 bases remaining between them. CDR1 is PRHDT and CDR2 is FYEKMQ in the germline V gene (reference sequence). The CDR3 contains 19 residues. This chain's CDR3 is CASSPLGGSSEGPNTEAFF. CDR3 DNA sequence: TGTGCCAGCAGCCCCTTAGGGGGATCAAGCGAGGGCCCGAACACTGAAGCTTTCTTT. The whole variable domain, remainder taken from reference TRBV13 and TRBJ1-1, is AAGVIQSPRHLIKEKRETATLKCYPIPRHDTVYWYQQGPGQDPQFLISFYEKMQSDKGSIPDRFSAQQFSDYHSELNMSSLELGDSALYFCASSPLGGSSEGPNTEAFFGQGTRLTVV.

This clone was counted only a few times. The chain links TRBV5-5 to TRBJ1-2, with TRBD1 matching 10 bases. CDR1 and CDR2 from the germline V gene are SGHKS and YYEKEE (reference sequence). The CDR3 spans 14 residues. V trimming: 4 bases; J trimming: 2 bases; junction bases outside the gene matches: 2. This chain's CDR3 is CASSVDRGNYGYTF. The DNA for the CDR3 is TGTGCCAGCAGCGTGGACAGGGGGAACTATGGCTACACCTTC.

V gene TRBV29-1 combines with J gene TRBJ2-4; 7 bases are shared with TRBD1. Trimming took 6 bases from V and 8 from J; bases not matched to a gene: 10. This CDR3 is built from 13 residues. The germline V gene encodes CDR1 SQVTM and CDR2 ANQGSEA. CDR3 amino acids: CSVTGTELYIQYF. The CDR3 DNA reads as TGCAGCGTAACCGGGACAGAGTTGTACATTCAGTACTTC.

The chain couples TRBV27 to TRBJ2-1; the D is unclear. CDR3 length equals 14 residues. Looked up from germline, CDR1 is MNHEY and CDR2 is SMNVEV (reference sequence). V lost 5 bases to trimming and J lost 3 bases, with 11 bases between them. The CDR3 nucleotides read TGTGCCAGCAGTATGCGTTGGGACTACAATGAGCAGTTCTTC. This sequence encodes CASSMRWDYNEQFF.

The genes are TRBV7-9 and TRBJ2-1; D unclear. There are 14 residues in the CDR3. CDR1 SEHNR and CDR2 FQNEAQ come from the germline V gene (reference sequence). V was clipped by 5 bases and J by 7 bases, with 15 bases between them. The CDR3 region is CASSPKYTVNEQFF. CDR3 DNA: TGTGCCAGCAGCCCCAAATATACGGTGAATGAGCAGTTCTTC.

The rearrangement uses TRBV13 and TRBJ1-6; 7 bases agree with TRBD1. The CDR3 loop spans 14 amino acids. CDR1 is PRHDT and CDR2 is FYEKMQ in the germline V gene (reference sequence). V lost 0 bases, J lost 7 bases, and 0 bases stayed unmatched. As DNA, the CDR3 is TGTGCCAGCAGCTTAGGGACAGGGAATTCACCCCTCCACTTT. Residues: CASSLGTGNSPLHF.

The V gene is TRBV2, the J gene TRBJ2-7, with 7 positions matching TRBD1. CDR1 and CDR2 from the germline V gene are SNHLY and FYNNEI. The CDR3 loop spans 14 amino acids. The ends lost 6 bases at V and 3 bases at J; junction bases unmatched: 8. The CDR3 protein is CASRDRPKVYEQYF. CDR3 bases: TGTGCCAGCAGGGACAGGCCAAAAGTCTACGAGCAGTACTTC.

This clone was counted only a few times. Written as DNA, the CDR3 is TGTGCCAGCAGCCCGGGACAGGAGAACACCGGGGAGCTGTTTTTT. Protein: CASSPGQENTGELFF. The rearrangement joins TRBV7-9 to TRBJ2-2; 8 nucleotides line up with TRBD1. The junction had 3 bases not matched to a gene; V was cut back by 5 bases and J by 1 base. This CDR3 has 15 amino acids. CDR1 is SEHNR and CDR2 is FQNEAQ in the germline V gene (reference sequence).

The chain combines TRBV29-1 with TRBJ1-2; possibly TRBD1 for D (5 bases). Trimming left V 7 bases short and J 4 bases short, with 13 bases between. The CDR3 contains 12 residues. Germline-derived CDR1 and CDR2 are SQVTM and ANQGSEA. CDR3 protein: CSAGGAAYGYTF. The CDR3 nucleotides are TGCAGCGCCGGCGGGGCGGCCTATGGCTACACCTTC.

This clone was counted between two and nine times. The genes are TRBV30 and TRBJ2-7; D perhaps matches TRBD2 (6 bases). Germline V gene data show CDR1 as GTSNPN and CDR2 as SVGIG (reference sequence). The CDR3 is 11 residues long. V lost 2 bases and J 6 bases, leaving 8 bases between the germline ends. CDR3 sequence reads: CAWSWRGEQYF. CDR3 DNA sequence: TGTGCCTGGAGTTGGAGGGGCGAGCAGTACTTC.